This T cell receptor beta chain was documented in a study of persistence of HIV-infected CD4 T cells. Study-level information: Donors were ART-treated; their CMV- and Gag-responding CD4+ T cells were isolated. A median of about eight years of suppressive ART preceded sampling.

J lost 2 bases, V lost 6 bases, and 7 bases had no gene match. The CDR3 is 15 residues long. CDR1 and CDR2 from the germline V gene are SGHVS and FNYEAQ. Sequencing used immunoSEQ version 4 in survey mode. Each sample used up to about 1 ug genomic DNA diluted to approximately 10 ng/uL. TCRdb's table, derived via immunoSEQ multiplex PCR, lists solely in-frame clones and lacks some. The sample consists of roughly 35,000 clones, 82% of them appearing once. The stimulus was an HIV-1 Gag 15-mer peptide pool, roughly 1 ug/peptide/mL. Sorted nonresponding memory CD4+ T cells were CD40L-negative, CD69-negative, CD45RO-high. The sample holds a few counts of this clone. Its antigen is still unknown.

The sequences come from cultured CD4+ T cells from PBMCs, collected from a patient who received antiretroviral therapy. The V gene is TRBV7-6, the J gene TRBJ2-3; 8 bases match TRBD1. The TCR was taken from an adult with HIV. The donor label of this sample is uncertain. The CDR3 here is CASSRWTGLTDTQYF. For the CDR3, the DNA is TGTGCCAGCAGTCGGTGGACAGGGCTCACAGATACGCAGTATTTT. Complete variable domain (other parts from reference TRBV7-6 and TRBJ2-3): GAGVSQSPRYKVTKRGQDVALRCDPISGHVSLYWYRQALGQGPEFLTYFNYEAQQDKSGLPNDRFSAERPEGSISTLTIQRTEQRDSAMYRCASSRWTGLTDTQYFGPGTRLTVL.